This entry describes one T cell receptor beta chain. CDR3 length: 17 amino acids. Germline lookup yields CDR1 SNHLY and CDR2 FYNNEI. V lost 8 bases to trimming and J lost 0 bases; unmatched junction nucleotides: 14. In the original processing: Quantification of nucleated cells was approximated via reference gene primer amplification. Measured with immunoSEQ multiplex PCR; TCRdb has only the in-frame clones, and not every one. The V and J calls and clone size come from that table; D and trimming were worked out from the DNA. The table has about 120,000 clones, around 87% seen once. This sample was taken from a study of blood T cell repertoires in COVID-19. Overall study context: In each case, the material was cDNA or gDNA derived from T cells, B-cell-depleted T cells, or PBMCs.

This receptor was taken from a woman in her 70s with acute or convalescent COVID-19. This sequence joins TRBV2 and TRBJ1-1, with TRBD1 matching over 8 bases. Sequencing was performed on peripheral blood. This CDR3 is CASRGGVSGGMNTEAFF. CDR3 DNA sequence: TGTGCCAGCCGGGGTGGGGTGTCAGGGGGCATGAACACTGAAGCTTTCTTT.